This T cell receptor beta chain was sequenced in a study of blood T cell repertoires in COVID-19. In the study overall: In each case, the material was cDNA or gDNA derived from T cells, B-cell-depleted T cells, or PBMCs.

The table came from immunoSEQ multiplex PCR; TCRdb's copy has only in-frame clones and leaves some out. The sample includes around 100,000 clones, around 82% of them seen just once. V trimming: 4 bases; J trimming: 4 bases; junction bases outside the gene matches: 3. In germline, CDR1 is SGHTA, CDR2 FQGTGA. The CDR3 covers 15 residues. This rearrangement joins TRBV7-3 to TRBJ2-1, with 11 bases identical to TRBD2. Sequencing was carried out using peripheral blood. The clonotype was recovered from a man in his fifties or sixties with acute or convalescent COVID-19. CDR3 DNA sequence: TGTGCCAGCAGCTCCCTAGCGGGGGGATACAATGAGCAGTTCTTC. Translating gives CASSSLAGGYNEQFF.